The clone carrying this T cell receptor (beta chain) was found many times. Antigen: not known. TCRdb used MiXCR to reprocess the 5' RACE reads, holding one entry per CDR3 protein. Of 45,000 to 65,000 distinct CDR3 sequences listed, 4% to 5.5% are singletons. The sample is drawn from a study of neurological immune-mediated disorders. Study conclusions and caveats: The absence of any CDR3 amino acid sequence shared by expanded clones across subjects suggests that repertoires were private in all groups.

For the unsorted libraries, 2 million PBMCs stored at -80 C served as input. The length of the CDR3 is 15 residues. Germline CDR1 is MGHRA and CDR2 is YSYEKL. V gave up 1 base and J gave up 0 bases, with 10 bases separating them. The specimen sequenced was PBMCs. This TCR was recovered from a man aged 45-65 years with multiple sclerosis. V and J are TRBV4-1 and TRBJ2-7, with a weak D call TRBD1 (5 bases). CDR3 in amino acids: CASSQGTGYSYEQYF. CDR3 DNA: TGCGCCAGCAGCCAAGGCACAGGATACTCCTACGAGCAGTACTTC.